There are many counts of the clone carrying this T cell receptor (beta chain). As yet, its antigen is unknown. CAS ≥3, NOSPECS ≥4, moderate-to-severe activity and duration under 3 months marked donors with ophthalmopathy. The study excluded patients with other autoimmune diseases, uncontrolled infections, pregnancy or lactation. This sample stems from a study of Graves' ophthalmopathy and Graves' hyperthyroidism. Whole-study results and caveats: Also, most clonotypes expanded in the thyroid above 0.001 frequency appeared in blood. Cross-validated, the 13-signature model showed 87.88%/81.08% sensitivity/specificity, and 80%/75% in the test set.

Amplification of the TCR beta CDR3 regions used RNA transcripts (as template). HTBI primers served in a first-round RT-PCR, which a second-round multiplex PCR followed. In TCRdb, the multiplex PCR reads were re-called with MiXCR into one record per CDR3 protein. Among 350,000 to 400,000 distinct CDR3 sequences, 15% to 20% were seen once, and the ten largest hold about 1.6%. This CDR3 is built from 16 residues. V gave up 4 bases and J gave up 7 bases; unmatched junction bases: 15. Germline CDR1 reads DFQATT; CDR2 reads SNEGSKA (reference sequence). The origin of this receptor is a woman aged 18-29 years with Graves' ophthalmopathy. The rearrangement links TRBV20-1 to TRBJ2-2, with 7 bases identical to TRBD2. Sequencing was done on a sample of peripheral blood. CDR3 in DNA: TGCAGTGCTACCCGTACTTGGTGGGAGGGAAACGGGGAGCTGTTTTTT. Its protein product is CSATRTWWEGNGELFF.